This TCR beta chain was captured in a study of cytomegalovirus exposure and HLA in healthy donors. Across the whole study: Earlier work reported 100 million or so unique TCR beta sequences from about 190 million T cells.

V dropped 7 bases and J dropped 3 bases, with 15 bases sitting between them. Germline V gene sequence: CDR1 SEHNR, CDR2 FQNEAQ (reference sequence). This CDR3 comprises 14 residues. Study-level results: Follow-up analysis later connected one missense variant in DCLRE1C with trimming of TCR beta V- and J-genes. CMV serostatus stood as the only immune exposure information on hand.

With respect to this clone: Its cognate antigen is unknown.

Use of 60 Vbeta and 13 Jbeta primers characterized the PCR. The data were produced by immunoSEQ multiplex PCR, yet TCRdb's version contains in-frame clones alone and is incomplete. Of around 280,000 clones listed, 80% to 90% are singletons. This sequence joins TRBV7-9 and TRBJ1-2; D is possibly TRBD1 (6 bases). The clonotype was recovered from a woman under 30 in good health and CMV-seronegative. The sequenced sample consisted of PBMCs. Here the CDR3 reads CASIRLAGDYGYTF. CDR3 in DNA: TGTGCCAGCATCCGCCTGGCAGGGGACTATGGCTACACCTTC.